Listed below are T cell receptor beta chains from one sample, sequenced in a study of post-analysis software for immune sequencing data. TCRdb processed the PCR reads anew with MiXCR; each CDR3 protein has one entry. Of around 710,000 distinct CDR3 sequences detected, about 45% appear once; the ten largest clones hold around 4.7%. The sample taken for sequencing was blood. These receptor sequences come from a girl aged 5-17 years with multiple sclerosis. The CDR3 runs from the conserved cysteine through the conserved F or W. A D gene is named only where the DNA matches it firmly. Size is stated for part of the rows, as once, few or many counts, or as a class when the clone is expanded.

j_call	v_call	d_call	clone_size	cdr3_nt	cdr3_aa
TRBJ2-5	TRBV7-2	NA	NA	TGTGCCAGCAGCTTAGGCCAGAGTTTTAGGGAGCAGTACTTC	CASSLGQSFREQYF
TRBJ1-2	TRBV7-2	NA	few	TGTGCCAGCAGCTTACTGGGGACGGTAGCTAACTATGGCTACACCTTC	CASSLLGTVANYGYTF
TRBJ2-7	TRBV7-2	TRBD2	NA	TGTGCCAGCAGCTTACCGCGCCTAGCGGGAGCCCATTACGAGCAGTACTTC	CASSLPRLAGAHYEQYF
TRBJ2-1	TRBV29-1	NA	NA	TGCAGCGTTGGTTGGGCGGGACTGGTCTACAATGAGCAGTTCTTC	CSVGWAGLVYNEQFF
TRBJ1-6	TRBV9	NA	NA	TGTGCCAGCAGCGTAGGCGGCCCCTCACCCCGCCACTTT	CASSVGGPSPRHF
TRBJ1-4	TRBV6-1	NA	NA	TGTGCCAGCAGTGAAGCGCGGAATAGAGTTGGTGAAAAACTGTTTTTT	CASSEARNRVGEKLFF
TRBJ1-2	TRBV27	NA	NA	TGTGCCAGCGGTTTATCAGGGACGACCGGCTACACCTTC	CASGLSGTTGYTF
TRBJ1-4	TRBV5-5	NA	NA	TGTGCCAGCAGCTTGGTGCCAGGGCATGATGAAAAACTGTTTTTT	CASSLVPGHDEKLFF
TRBJ2-1	TRBV20-1	TRBD2	few	TGCAGTGCTATACCAACTAGCGGAACTGGGGATGAGCAGTTCTTC	CSAIPTSGTGDEQFF
TRBJ1-2	TRBV29-1	NA	few	TGCAGCGTTGAAGATCTTGGGGTATCTAACTATGGCTACACCTTC	CSVEDLGVSNYGYTF
TRBJ2-3	TRBV6-5	NA	few	TGTGCCAGCAGCCTTAGACCACTAGCCCAAGCAGATACGCAGTATTTT	CASSLRPLAQADTQYF
TRBJ2-3	TRBV20-1	NA	once	TGCAGTGCTAGAGCTCCGGACCACACAGATACGCAGTATTTT	CSARAPDHTDTQYF
TRBJ1-4	TRBV15	NA	few	TGTGCCACCGGGTCCGGAGGTTCAACTAATGAAAAACTGTTTTTT	CATGSGGSTNEKLFF
TRBJ2-1	TRBV4-2	TRBD2	few	TGTGCCAGCAGCACACGGACTAGCGGGATTTGGAATGAGCAGTTCTTC	CASSTRTSGIWNEQFF
TRBJ2-3	TRBV20-1	NA	NA	TGCAGTGCTAGAGGCCTATCGCTGACGGATACACAGTATTTT	CSARGLSLTDTQYF
TRBJ2-7	TRBV20-1	TRBD2	few	TGCAGTGCTAAAGTGGGAGGGGTGGACTACGAGCAGTACTTC	CSAKVGGVDYEQYF
TRBJ2-4	TRBV4-2	NA	NA	TGTGCCAGCAGGGACCTACAAGGGCGTCGGTCCAAAAACATTCAGTACTTC	CASRDLQGRRSKNIQYF
TRBJ1-5	TRBV20-1	NA	once	TGCAGTGCTAGAACCGGGGTGGATCAGCCCCAGCATTTT	CSARTGVDQPQHF
TRBJ2-3	TRBV11-3	TRBD2	NA	TGTGCCAGCAGCTTAGCCCGGACTAGCGGGAGTAGGGCAGATACGCAGTATTTT	CASSLARTSGSRADTQYF
TRBJ2-1	TRBV6-5	TRBD2	few	TGTGCCAGCAGTTACGCCCAGGCTAGCGGGACTGCTAATGAGCAGTTCTTC	CASSYAQASGTANEQFF
TRBJ2-3	TRBV7-9	TRBD2	NA	TGTGCCAGCAGCTATCCCCGGACTAGCGGGACAGATACGCAGTATTTT	CASSYPRTSGTDTQYF
TRBJ2-3	TRBV29-1	TRBD1	few	TGCAGCCAGACGGACGGACAGGCGCAGTATTTT	CSQTDGQAQYF
TRBJ2-3	TRBV12-3/TRBV12-4	TRBD2	NA	TGTGCCAGCAGATCTTTAGCGGGAGTAGGGGCGCAGTATTTT	CASRSLAGVGAQYF
TRBJ1-4	TRBV27	TRBD1	few	TGTGCCAGTTCGACAGGGGTGGCTAATGAAAAACTGTTTTTT	CASSTGVANEKLFF
TRBJ2-1	TRBV24-1	TRBD1	few	TGTGCCACCAGTGACAAGACAGGGGGGAATGAGCAGTTCTTC	CATSDKTGGNEQFF
TRBJ1-1	TRBV7-9	NA	NA	TGTGCCAGCACCCTAATGGGCACTGAAGCTTTCTTT	CASTLMGTEAFF
TRBJ1-1	TRBV7-9	NA	NA	TGTGCCAGCAGCTTAACCGGGAACGCTGAAGCTTTCTTT	CASSLTGNAEAFF
TRBJ1-5	TRBV28	TRBD1	NA	TGTGCCAGCAGTTTAGGGGCAGGGGGTAATACGCAGCCCCAGCATTTT	CASSLGAGGNTQPQHF